This TCR beta chain derives from a study of cytomegalovirus exposure and HLA in healthy donors. Trimming left V 3 bases short and J 2 bases short, with 11 bases between. Germline values: CDR1 SGHAT, CDR2 FQNNGV. This CDR3 is 14 amino acids long. The sample holds one count of this clone. The study ran its PCR with 60 Vbeta and 13 Jbeta primers. Profiled with immunoSEQ multiplex PCR; TCRdb holds only in-frame clones, not every one. This table holds around 39,000 clones, 70% to 85% found once. The sample taken for sequencing was PBMCs. This sequence was found in a man aged 25-45 years in good health and CMV-seronegative. The chain recombines TRBV11-2 with TRBJ2-7; weak D call: TRBD2 (6 bases). CDR3 coding DNA: TGTGCCAGCAGCTTGTGGACTACAACCTACGAGCAGTACTTC. This codes for CASSLWTTTYEQYF.